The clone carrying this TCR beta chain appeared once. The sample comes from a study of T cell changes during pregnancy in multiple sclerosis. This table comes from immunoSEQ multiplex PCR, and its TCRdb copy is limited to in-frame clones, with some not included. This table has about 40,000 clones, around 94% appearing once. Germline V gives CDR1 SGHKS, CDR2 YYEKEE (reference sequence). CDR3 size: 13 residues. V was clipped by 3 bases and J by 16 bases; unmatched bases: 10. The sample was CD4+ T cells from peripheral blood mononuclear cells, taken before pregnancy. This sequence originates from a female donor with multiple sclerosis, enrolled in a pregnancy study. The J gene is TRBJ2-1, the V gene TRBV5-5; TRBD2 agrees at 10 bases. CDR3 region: CASSSNTGTSEFF. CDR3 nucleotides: TGTGCCAGCAGCTCAAACACAGGGACTAGCGAATTCTTC.